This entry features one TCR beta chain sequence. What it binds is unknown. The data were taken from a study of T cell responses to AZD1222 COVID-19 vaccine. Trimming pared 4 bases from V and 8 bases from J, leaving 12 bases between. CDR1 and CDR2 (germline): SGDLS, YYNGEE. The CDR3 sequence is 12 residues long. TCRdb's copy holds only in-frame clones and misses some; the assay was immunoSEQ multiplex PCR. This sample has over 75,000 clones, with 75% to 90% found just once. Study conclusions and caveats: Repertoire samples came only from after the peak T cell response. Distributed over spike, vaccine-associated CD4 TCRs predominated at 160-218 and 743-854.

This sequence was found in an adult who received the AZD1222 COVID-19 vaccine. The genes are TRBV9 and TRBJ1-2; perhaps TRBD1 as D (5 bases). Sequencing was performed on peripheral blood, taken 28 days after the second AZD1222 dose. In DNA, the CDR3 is TGTGCCAGCAGCAACCCGGGGGAGGGCTACACCTTC. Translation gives CASSNPGEGYTF.